This T cell receptor (beta chain) was captured by sequencing in a study of blood T cells in healthy people across ages. J gave up 5 bases and V 1 base, and 6 bases lay outside the gene matches. The CDR3 totals 17 residues. From germline, CDR1 is SGHTA and CDR2 FQGNSA. With a J-beta primer mix and a sample-barcoded 5' primer, a second PCR ran about 6 to 11 cycles. TCRdb re-called the 5' RACE reads through MiXCR, storing one row per CDR3 protein. Of 1.5 million to 2 million distinct CDR3 sequences listed, 30% to 40% are singletons. J is TRBJ2-2 and V is TRBV7-2, with 11 bases identical to TRBD2. The sample was blood. This receptor was obtained from a human donor in good health. The CDR3 DNA reads TGTGCCAGCAGCTTAGATAGCGGGGGGGCAAGGACCGGGGAGCTGTTTTTT. Translation: CASSLDSGGARTGELFF.